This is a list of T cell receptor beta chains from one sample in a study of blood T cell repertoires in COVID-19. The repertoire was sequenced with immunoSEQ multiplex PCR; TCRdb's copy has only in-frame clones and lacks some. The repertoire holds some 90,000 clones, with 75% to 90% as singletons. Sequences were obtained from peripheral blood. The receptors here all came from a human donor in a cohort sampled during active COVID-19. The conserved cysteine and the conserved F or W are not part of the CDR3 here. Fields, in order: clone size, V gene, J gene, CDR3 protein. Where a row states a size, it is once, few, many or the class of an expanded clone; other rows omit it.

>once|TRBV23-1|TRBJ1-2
ASSPPGLQTKLYT
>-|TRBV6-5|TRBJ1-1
ASSYTGAPKAF
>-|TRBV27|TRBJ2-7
ASSPALGTGSYEQY
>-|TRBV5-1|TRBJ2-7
ASSLVTGGTYEQY
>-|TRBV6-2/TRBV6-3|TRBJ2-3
ASSWGQITDTQY
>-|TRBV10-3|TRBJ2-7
AISGGRGRSSYEQY
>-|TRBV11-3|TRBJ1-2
ASSPPDFSYGYT
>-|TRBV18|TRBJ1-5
ASSLQGPNQPQH
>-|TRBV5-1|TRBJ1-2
ASSSGLGNHGYT
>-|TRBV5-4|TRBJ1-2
ASSLQSRQNYGYT
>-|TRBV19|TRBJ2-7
ASRTSGTSGSYEQY
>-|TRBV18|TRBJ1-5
ASSPGESEVQPQH
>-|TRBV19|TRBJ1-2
ASDPGSNYGYT
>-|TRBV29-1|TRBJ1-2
RGQGVYGYT
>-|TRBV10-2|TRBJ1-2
ASTAGNYGYT
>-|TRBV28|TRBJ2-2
ASKQSPGELF
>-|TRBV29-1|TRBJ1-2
SVHTGLYDGYT
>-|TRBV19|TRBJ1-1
ASSMSGQGNTEAF
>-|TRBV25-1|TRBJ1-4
ASSDPREEKLF
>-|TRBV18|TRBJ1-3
ASSSIGQGPSGNTIY
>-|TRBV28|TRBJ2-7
ASRPSGPTYEQY
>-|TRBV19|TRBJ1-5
ASSIDRTKH
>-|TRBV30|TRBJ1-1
AARRATEAF
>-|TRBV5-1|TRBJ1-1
ASSFGQGRTEAF
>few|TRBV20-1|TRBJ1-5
SAKGQSQH
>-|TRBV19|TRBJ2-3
ASGIQGADTQY
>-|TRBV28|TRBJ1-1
ASSSLPGTGGNTEAF
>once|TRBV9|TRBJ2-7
ASSVEAGIPYEQY
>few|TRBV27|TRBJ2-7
ASRRAGTGGPHSYEQY
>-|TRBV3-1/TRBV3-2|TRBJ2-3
ASSQAGTDTQY
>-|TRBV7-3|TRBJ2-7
ASSPGQGVSYEQY
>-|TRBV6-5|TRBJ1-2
ASSYDTLQRGYT
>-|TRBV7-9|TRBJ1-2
ASSPGTVLEESYT
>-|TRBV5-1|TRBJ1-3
ASSEGATLSGNTIY
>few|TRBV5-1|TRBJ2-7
ASSLSGTSYEQY
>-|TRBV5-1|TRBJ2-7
ASSSGTGTYEQY
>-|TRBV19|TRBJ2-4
ATTRTGGAVAKNIQY
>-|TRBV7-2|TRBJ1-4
ASSPGEQKLF
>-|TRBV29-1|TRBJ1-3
SVDTGGNTIY
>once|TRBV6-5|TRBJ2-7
ASSSWTSGPYEQY
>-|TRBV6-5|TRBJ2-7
ATQTWIGGEQY
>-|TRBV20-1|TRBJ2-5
SASSGTMETQY
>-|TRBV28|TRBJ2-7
ASSYWDRHSYEQY